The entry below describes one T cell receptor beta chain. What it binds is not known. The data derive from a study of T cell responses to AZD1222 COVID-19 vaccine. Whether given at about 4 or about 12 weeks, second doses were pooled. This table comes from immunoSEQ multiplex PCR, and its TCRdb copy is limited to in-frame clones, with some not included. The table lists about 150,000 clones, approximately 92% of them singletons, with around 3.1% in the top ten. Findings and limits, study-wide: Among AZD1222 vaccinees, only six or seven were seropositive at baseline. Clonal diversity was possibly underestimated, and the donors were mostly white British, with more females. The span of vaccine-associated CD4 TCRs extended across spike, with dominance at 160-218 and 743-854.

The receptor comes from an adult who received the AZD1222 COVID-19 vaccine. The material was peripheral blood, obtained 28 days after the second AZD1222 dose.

CDR3 loop: CASSLEQGSLRYTF. CDR3 sequence (DNA): TGTGCCAGCAGCTTAGAACAGGGCAGCCTCCGCTACACCTTC. The genes are TRBV7-9 and TRBJ1-2, with D maybe TRBD1 (6 bases). Looked up from germline, CDR1 is SEHNR and CDR2 is FQNEAQ (reference sequence). Between the trimmed V and J ends, which lost 1 base and 9 bases, there was a span of 15 bases. This CDR3 spans 14 amino acids.